The 7 T cell receptor beta chains presented below share a single source sample, sequenced in a study of CXCR3 chemokines and chemotherapy response in bladder cancer. TCRdb reanalysed the PCR reads using MiXCR and keeps one entry per CDR3 protein. The sample yields 8,000 or so distinct CDR3 sequences, roughly 13% seen once. The specimen was collected from a patient whose treatment included neoadjuvant chemotherapy. The receptors come from a human donor with bladder cancer that responded to neoadjuvant chemotherapy.

This clonotype was observed many times. The chain joins TRBV5-4 to TRBJ2-1, with TRBD2 matching over 12 bases. The J segment lost 5 bases and the V segment lost 0 bases, leaving 0 bases of the junction unmatched. CDR3 length equals 15 residues. Germline V gives CDR1 SGHNT, CDR2 YYREEE (reference sequence). CDR3: CASSLGLAGDNEQFF. As DNA, the CDR3 is TGTGCCAGCAGCTTGGGACTAGCGGGGGACAATGAGCAGTTCTTC.

This clonotype has ten or more counts. J is TRBJ2-5 and V is TRBV6-2 or TRBV6-3; D possibly matches TRBD1 or TRBD2 (5 bases each). CDR3 length equals 13 residues. V was pared by 6 bases and J by 1 base, with 9 bases between. Germline CDR1 and CDR2: MNHEY and SVGEGT. Here the CDR3 DNA reads TGTGCCAGCAGGAGGGGTGTCCAAGAGACCCAGTACTTC. Protein sequence: CASRRGVQETQYF.

By sample fraction, this clonotype is medium-sized (0.01 to 0.1%). The chain links TRBV19 to TRBJ2-1; the match to TRBD1 covers 8 bases. Germline trimming cut 5 bases from V and 6 bases from J; bases unmatched to any gene: 9. The V gene's germline CDR1 is LNHDA and CDR2 SQIVND (reference sequence). This CDR3 has 15 residues. The CDR3 DNA sequence: TGTGCCAGTAGTCCGGGGGACAGGCCGGGCAATGAGCAGTTCTTC. Translated, it gives CASSPGDRPGNEQFF.

Regarding this clonotype: A far bigger clonotype differs at one base, so this is likely a read error. The rearrangement joins TRBV10-3 to TRBJ1-4, with TRBD1 as a possible D gene (5 bases). The CDR3 totals 15 residues. CDR1 and CDR2 from the germline V gene are ENHRY and SYGVKD. The germline V and J ends were trimmed by 5 bases and 8 bases, with 18 bases remaining between them. The CDR3 is CAISYSSGGSEKLFF. CDR3 in DNA: TGTGCCATCAGTTACTCAAGTGGGGGGTCGGAAAAACTGTTTTTT.

This clonotype has a count of ten or more. V is TRBV25-1 and J is TRBJ1-2; weak D call: TRBD1 (5 bases). V was trimmed by 0 bases and J by 4 bases, leaving 9 bases between them. Looked up from germline, CDR1 is MGHDK and CDR2 is SYGVNS. CDR3 length: 14 residues. The CDR3, as DNA: TGTGCCAGCAGTGAATATTCAGGGATCTATGGCTACACCTTC. It codes for CASSEYSGIYGYTF.

At least ten counts were recorded for this clonotype. V and J are TRBV6-2 or TRBV6-3 and TRBJ2-3; D may be TRBD1 or TRBD2 (5 bases each). The V gene lost 0 bases and the J gene lost 0 bases, with 10 bases spanning the gap. Germline V gives CDR1 MNHEY, CDR2 SVGEGT. This CDR3 spans 16 amino acids. Written as DNA, the CDR3 is TGTGCCAGCAGTTACTCGAGGGGCGGAAGCACAGATACGCAGTATTTT. Its translation is CASSYSRGGSTDTQYF.

The table lists this clonotype with many counts. The gene calls are TRBV15 and TRBJ1-1, with D tentatively TRBD1 (6 bases). V was cut by 3 bases and J by 4 bases, with 15 bases left in between. Germline V gene lookup returns CDR1 LNHNV and CDR2 YYDKDF (reference sequence). The CDR3 has 15 residues. The CDR3 sequence is CATSRTQGTGTEAFF. In DNA, the CDR3 is TGTGCCACCAGCAGGACCCAGGGGACGGGCACTGAAGCTTTCTTT. Full variable domain (rest looked up from reference TRBV15 and TRBJ1-1): DAMVIQNPRYQVTQFGKPVTLSCSQTLNHNVMYWYQQKSSQAPKLLFHYYDKDFNNEADTPDNFQSRRPNTSFCFLDIRSPGLGDTAMYLCATSRTQGTGTEAFFGQGTRLTVV.